This T cell receptor beta chain was recorded in a study of blood T cells in healthy people across ages. This clonotype was observed at least ten times. Its target is unknown. Combining a sample-barcoded 5' primer with a J-beta primer mix, a second PCR ran for roughly 6 to 11 cycles. Any given sample supplied a minimum of 3 million CDR3-containing paired-end reads. TCRdb processed the 5' RACE reads anew with MiXCR; each CDR3 protein has one entry. Of just under 900,000 distinct CDR3 sequences listed, 29% are singletons. Peripheral blood samples of 9 to 10 milliliters were drawn from each donor. The CDR3 totals 16 residues. CDR1 SGHRS and CDR2 YFSETQ come from the germline V gene. V was clipped by 2 bases and J by 4 bases; unmatched bases: 8. Study results and caveats: Diversity was estimated from one million T cells, and these estimates were considered underestimates. As naive T cell percentage varied, TCR beta diversity correlated strongly with it.

The sequence was collected from a woman of 80 years or more in good health. Sequenced input: blood. The chain recombines TRBV5-1 with TRBJ2-5; 10 nucleotides agree with TRBD2. CDR3 DNA: TGCGCCAGCAGCTTAAACCCAGCGGGGGGGAGAGAGACCCAGTACTTC. Translating gives CASSLNPAGGRETQYF.